A selection of T cell receptor beta chains follows, all from one sample in a study of blood T cell repertoires in COVID-19. Only in-frame clones appear in the TCRdb table, and some are missing; sequencing was by immunoSEQ multiplex PCR. Altogether roughly 380,000 clones are present, about nine tenths being singletons, with the ten largest covering 1.5% to 1.9%. Sequenced input: peripheral blood. These receptors were collected from a woman in her forties with COVID-19, enrolled during active disease. The CDR3 runs from the conserved cysteine through the conserved F or W. Each record gives: V gene, J gene, CDR3 protein.

V: TRBV5-3
J: TRBJ1-5
CDR3: CARSGGQGGSLGNQPQHF

V: TRBV6-1
J: TRBJ1-5
CDR3: CASSEVSGQPQHF

V: TRBV4-1
J: TRBJ1-6
CDR3: CASSQDRQGRNSPLHF

V: TRBV20-1
J: TRBJ1-1
CDR3: CSAIDRERGRTEAFF

V: TRBV19
J: TRBJ1-2
CDR3: CASSPDRGVVNYGYTF

V: TRBV5-1
J: TRBJ1-2
CDR3: CASSHLDRPQGYTF

V: TRBV30
J: TRBJ2-7
CDR3: CAWSVTGEQYF

V: TRBV9
J: TRBJ1-1
CDR3: CASSVTGRTEAFF

V: TRBV5-4
J: TRBJ1-2
CDR3: CASSSGQGVNYGYTF

V: TRBV5-1
J: TRBJ2-1
CDR3: CASSLPQYNEQFF

V: TRBV4-3
J: TRBJ1-2
CDR3: CASSHIADPYGYTF

V: TRBV5-1
J: TRBJ1-1
CDR3: CASSSPGQNTEAFF

V: TRBV7-8
J: TRBJ2-5
CDR3: CASSFLRAGVAETQYF

V: TRBV7-9
J: TRBJ1-5
CDR3: CASSFSSNQPQHF

V: TRBV4-3
J: TRBJ1-3
CDR3: CASSRTRRLSGNTIYF

V: TRBV24-1
J: TRBJ1-5
CDR3: CATSRGGGQPQHF

V: TRBV5-1
J: TRBJ1-1
CDR3: CASSPLAGPNTEAFF

V: TRBV3-1/TRBV3-2
J: TRBJ2-7
CDR3: CASSLPGQGAGEQYF

V: TRBV4-3
J: TRBJ1-6
CDR3: CASSSRGARRPNNSPLHF

V: TRBV28
J: TRBJ2-7
CDR3: CASSLVASYEQYF

V: TRBV18
J: TRBJ1-2
CDR3: CASSPGTSLGYTF

V: TRBV6-2/TRBV6-3
J: TRBJ2-7
CDR3: CASTPGTSYEQYF

V: TRBV7-8
J: TRBJ2-7
CDR3: CASSRDRSSSYEQYF

V: TRBV7-9
J: TRBJ1-1
CDR3: CASSFRGSEAFF

V: TRBV12-5
J: TRBJ1-5
CDR3: CASAIRTGGNQPQHF

V: TRBV12-5
J: TRBJ2-3
CDR3: CASGLVLGRGAPDTQYF

V: TRBV28
J: TRBJ1-2
CDR3: CASSQSAALYGYTF

V: TRBV28
J: TRBJ1-5
CDR3: CASRYTGYSNQPQHF

V: TRBV5-5
J: TRBJ2-3
CDR3: CASSPGTSGRAVDTQYF

V: TRBV19
J: TRBJ1-1
CDR3: CASTIQFQGGTEAFF

V: TRBV28
J: TRBJ2-1
CDR3: CASSLLPPSGGLFHEQFF

V: TRBV28
J: TRBJ1-1
CDR3: CASSWGQGLDTEAFF

V: TRBV12-3/TRBV12-4
J: TRBJ2-3
CDR3: CASSGGGPSQYF

V: TRBV19
J: TRBJ1-2
CDR3: CASSTSPTGYGGGYTF

V: TRBV25-1
J: TRBJ1-2
CDR3: CASRNAMNYGYTF

V: TRBV5-6
J: TRBJ2-7
CDR3: CASSLALRFEEQYF

V: TRBV30
J: TRBJ2-7
CDR3: CAWSEGGSIFYEQYF

V: TRBV5-1
J: TRBJ1-3
CDR3: CASSLEGAGGNTIYF

V: TRBV18
J: TRBJ1-5
CDR3: CASSPPIFGTGSDRGNQPQHF

V: TRBV12-3/TRBV12-4
J: TRBJ2-2
CDR3: CASSLAQGLELFF

V: TRBV7-7
J: TRBJ2-7
CDR3: CASSSDRDGEQYF

V: TRBV19
J: TRBJ1-5
CDR3: CASSKTGSSNQPQHF

V: TRBV5-5
J: TRBJ1-6
CDR3: CASSFGTGNSPLHF

V: TRBV11-1
J: TRBJ2-3
CDR3: CASSLLAGSTDTQYF

V: TRBV5-1
J: TRBJ2-7
CDR3: CASSLAPGQGFLYEQYF

V: TRBV12-3/TRBV12-4
J: TRBJ2-7
CDR3: CASSGQKQYF

V: TRBV27
J: TRBJ2-7
CDR3: CASSPAPRSSYEQYF

V: TRBV9
J: TRBJ1-1
CDR3: CASSARQGRGTEAFF

V: TRBV12-5
J: TRBJ2-1
CDR3: CASGLGYSGRASYNEQFF

V: TRBV9
J: TRBJ1-6
CDR3: CASSIGQAIRSPLHF

V: TRBV19
J: TRBJ2-5
CDR3: CASSIVPLFSGGHQETQYF

V: TRBV3-1/TRBV3-2
J: TRBJ2-2
CDR3: CASSQGQKHTGELFF

V: TRBV7-2
J: TRBJ1-2
CDR3: CASSRTGRDYGYTF

V: TRBV6-5
J: TRBJ2-7
CDR3: CASRPELPYEQYF

V: TRBV5-1
J: TRBJ2-2
CDR3: CASSSPTNTGELFF

V: TRBV10-3
J: TRBJ1-2
CDR3: CAISGYTTGGDGYTF

V: TRBV14
J: TRBJ2-7
CDR3: CASSVGTGSPYEQYF

V: TRBV21-1
J: TRBJ1-2
CDR3: CASSLSRGNGYTF

V: TRBV19
J: TRBJ1-2
CDR3: CASSIDRGYGYTF